This T cell receptor beta chain was sequenced in a study of shared T cell receptors in the human thymus. Data came from immunoSEQ multiplex PCR; TCRdb stores just in-frame clones and leaves some out. Counted here are 650,000 to 950,000 clones, approximately 85% occurring once; the ten biggest clones make up approximately 0.01%. The CDR3 loop spans 15 amino acids. The junction had 14 bases not matched to a gene; V was cut back by 6 bases and J by 5 bases. Germline assignment: CDR1 SGHRS and CDR2 YFSETQ. This sample also appeared in a second study, on human thymus T cells. From that report: Donation was from healthy Finnish infants who were having corrective surgery that addressed congenital heart defects. Resections were taken during corrective heart surgery, and the thymus tissue came from these. It looked as if thymic and blood repertoires used V and J genes in a biased way. Overlap was high between thymic repertoires from unrelated individuals, as reported in related research.

This chain connects TRBV5-1 to TRBJ2-7, with 7 bases aligning to TRBD1. This receptor was taken from a girl younger than two with a congenital heart defect. The sequencing sample was made of thymocytes. The chain's CDR3 is CASTFRPGQIHEQYF. CDR3 nucleotide sequence: TGCGCCAGCACTTTTCGACCGGGACAGATCCACGAGCAGTACTTC.